This T cell receptor beta chain was captured in a study of CD8 T cells in ankylosing spondylitis. General study points: The study looked at matched synovial fluid samples from ankylosing spondylitis patients. Disease-linked clones were reported to be significantly enriched there. Reactive arthritis synovial fluid and blood previously showed some of these motif variants.

This clonotype was picked up many times. Antigen specificity is unknown. Each CDR3 protein gets one entry after TCRdb re-called the 5' RACE reads with MiXCR. Here the sample spans about 140,000 distinct CDR3 sequences, roughly 6.6% being singletons. The specimen sequenced was blood, either unsorted or a sorted T cell fraction (not recorded which). The source of this sequence is a female donor with ankylosing spondylitis or in good health (not recorded which).

The CDR3 DNA reads as TGTGCCAGCAGCCTTAGAATGACAGGGACTGAAGCTTTCTTT. This codes for CASSLRMTGTEAFF. The chain employs TRBV3-1 and TRBJ1-1, with 7 nucleotides matching TRBD1. V lost 4 bases, J lost 5 bases, and 7 bases stayed unmatched. There are 14 residues in the CDR3. The V gene's germline CDR1 is LGHDT and CDR2 YNNKEL (reference sequence).